Below are 16 T cell receptor beta chains sequenced from a single sample in a study of T-cell reconstitution after alpha-beta-depleted transplantation in children. It was with unique molecular identifiers that the TCRbeta library was prepared. TCRdb called the PCR reads again in MiXCR, with one record for every CDR3 protein. The sample includes some 830,000 distinct CDR3 sequences, 15% to 20% of them seen just once. Here the sequenced sample was PBMCs, mostly from graft donor cells, taken 360 days after TCRalphabeta/CD19-depleted stem cell transplant. The receptors here all came from a male patient younger than 18 who had a stem cell transplant for acute lymphoblastic leukemia, so the T cells may come from the graft donor.

This chain links TRBV18 with TRBJ1-1; perhaps TRBD1 as D (5 bases). The CDR3 contains 14 residues. The V gene's germline CDR1 is KGHSH and CDR2 LQKENI. V lost 5 bases to trimming and J lost 4 bases, with 14 bases between them. The CDR3 is CASSSRLGGTEAFF. CDR3 sequence (DNA): TGTGCCAGCTCATCCCGTTTGGGGGGCACTGAAGCTTTCTTT.

This clonotype has a count of ten or more. The V and J genes are TRBV18 and TRBJ2-2; D ambiguous. The germline V and J ends were trimmed by 6 bases and 2 bases, with 19 bases remaining between them. The CDR3 runs to 17 residues. Germline V gene data show CDR1 as KGHSH and CDR2 as LQKENI. The chain's CDR3 is CASSSTVGKGNTGELFF. CDR3 nucleotide sequence: TGTGCCAGCTCGTCCACAGTCGGAAAAGGAAACACCGGGGAGCTGTTTTTT.

This clonotype has only a few counts. The chain links TRBV27 to TRBJ1-2, with 7 bases aligning to TRBD1. V gave up 5 bases and J gave up 5 bases; unmatched junction bases: 8. This CDR3 is 14 amino acids long. CDR1 MNHEY and CDR2 SMNVEV come from the germline V gene (reference sequence). CDR3 coding DNA: TGTGCCAGCAGTGGGCAGGGGGTTGGGTATGGCTACACCTTC. It specifies CASSGQGVGYGYTF.

This clonotype was seen repeatedly, ten times or more. V and J are TRBV15 and TRBJ2-7, with D possibly TRBD1 on 5 matching bases. The CDR3 length is 15 residues. The germline V and J ends were trimmed by 0 bases and 2 bases, with 11 bases remaining between them. The germline gives CDR1 LNHNV, CDR2 YYDKDF (reference sequence). In DNA, the CDR3 is TGTGCCACCAGCAGAGATGACAGCGTAACCTACGAGCAGTACTTC. Translation gives CATSRDDSVTYEQYF.

V is TRBV7-9 and J is TRBJ2-5, with no clear D. V was cut by 1 base and J by 1 base, with 10 bases left in between. Germline CDR1 SEHNR, CDR2 FQNEAQ (reference sequence). The CDR3 is 15 residues long. The CDR3 reads CASSLDLGFQETQYF. Written as DNA, the CDR3 is TGTGCCAGCAGCTTAGACCTGGGGTTCCAAGAGACCCAGTACTTC.

This clonotype has a count of ten or more. The chain links TRBV10-3 to TRBJ2-1, with TRBD2 matching 13 bases. Trimming cost V 4 bases and J 0 bases; bases outside gene matches: 0. The germline V gene encodes CDR1 ENHRY and CDR2 SYGVKD. The CDR3 covers 16 residues. As DNA, the CDR3 is TGTGCCATCAGTGGGACTAGCGGGAGCTCCTACAATGAGCAGTTCTTC. As protein: CAISGTSGSSYNEQFF.

V is TRBV10-3 and J is TRBJ1-1; 8 bases align to TRBD1. CDR3 length: 15 amino acids. Trimming cost V 9 bases and J 1 base; bases outside gene matches: 10. The germline V gene has CDR1 ENHRY and CDR2 SYGVKD. CDR3 DNA sequence: TGTGCCATATGGACCTCAGGGGGCAAGAACACTGAAGCTTTCTTT. This codes for CAIWTSGGKNTEAFF.

This chain uses TRBV20-1 with TRBJ2-7; either TRBD1 or TRBD2 may supply D (5 bases each). CDR1 and CDR2 from the germline V gene are DFQATT and SNEGSKA (reference sequence). Trimming pared 5 bases from V and 5 bases from J, leaving 16 bases between. This CDR3 region has 13 residues. The CDR3 DNA reads as TGCAGTGCTGGCCCCCCAGGGACCCACGAGCAGTACTTC. This sequence encodes CSAGPPGTHEQYF.

This clonotype was observed a single time. The chain links TRBV7-7 to TRBJ2-2, with a tentative D call TRBD1 (5 bases). Germline V gives CDR1 SSHAT, CDR2 FNYEAQ (reference sequence). The length of the CDR3 is 15 residues. The ends were cut back, 7 bases at V and 5 bases at J, with 17 bases in the middle. CDR3 sequence reads: CASTPKGLSTGELFF. CDR3 nucleotides: TGTGCCAGCACTCCAAAGGGGTTGAGTACCGGGGAGCTGTTTTTT.

V is TRBV5-1 and J is TRBJ2-7; tentatively, D is TRBD2 (6 bases). V gave up 4 bases and J gave up 3 bases, with 14 bases separating them. Germline V CDR1 and CDR2: SGHRS, YFSETQ. The CDR3 consists of 14 residues. This CDR3 reads CASSDGGGIYEQYF. The CDR3 nucleotides read TGCGCCAGCAGCGACGGTGGGGGGATCTACGAGCAGTACTTC.

This clonotype was observed a few times. The genes are TRBV6-5 and TRBJ2-7; D is uncertain. Germline CDR1 is MNHEY and CDR2 is SVGAGI. V was clipped by 2 bases and J by 3 bases, with 11 bases between them. This CDR3 has 14 amino acids. DNA of the CDR3: TGTGCCAGCAGTTACGGGCAGACCTACTACGAGCAGTACTTC. This encodes CASSYGQTYYEQYF.

V and J are TRBV7-9 and TRBJ1-1; a weak D match, TRBD1 (5 bases). Germline lookup yields CDR1 SEHNR and CDR2 FQNEAQ (reference sequence). The CDR3 length is 16 residues. Trimming took off 5 bases at V and 0 bases at J, with 16 bases between the two ends. The CDR3 sequence is CASSPGTLHMNTEAFF. In nucleotides, the CDR3 is TGTGCCAGCAGCCCCGGGACCCTCCATATGAACACTGAAGCTTTCTTT.

J is TRBJ2-5 and V is TRBV25-1, with D uncertain. Germline values: CDR1 MGHDK, CDR2 SYGVNS. CDR3 length: 10 residues. V shed 5 bases and J shed 7 bases, with 5 bases lying between them. The CDR3, as DNA: TGTGCCAGCAGTTCGGTGACCCAGTACTTC. This gives the protein CASSSVTQYF.

There are a few counts of this clonotype. The chain joins TRBV5-7 to TRBJ2-1; D gene unclear. TRBV5-7 is an ORF; its function is uncertain. V was shortened by 0 bases and J by 5 bases, with 12 bases between the two germline ends. The CDR3 has 15 amino acids. CDR3 in DNA: TGTGCCAGCAGCTTGGTATTTCGACACCACAATGAGCAGTTCTTC. Residues: CASSLVFRHHNEQFF.

This clonotype was seen at least ten times. The V gene is TRBV9, the J gene TRBJ2-1, with D uncertain. The V gene lost 3 bases and the J gene lost 4 bases, with 14 bases spanning the gap. This CDR3 has 15 amino acids. The germline V gene encodes CDR1 SGDLS and CDR2 YYNGEE. The CDR3: CASSAPGTPYNEQFF. In DNA, the CDR3 is TGTGCCAGCAGCGCCCCGGGTACCCCTTACAATGAGCAGTTCTTC.

This clonotype was observed a few times. The genes are TRBV20-1 and TRBJ2-7; TRBD1 agrees at 8 bases. V gave up 4 bases and J gave up 4 bases; unmatched junction bases: 6. The germline CDR1 and CDR2 sequences are DFQATT and SNEGSKA (reference sequence). The CDR3 consists of 13 residues. The CDR3 DNA reads as TGCAGTGCTACCGGACAGGGTGGGTACGAGCAGTACTTC. Its translation: CSATGQGGYEQYF.